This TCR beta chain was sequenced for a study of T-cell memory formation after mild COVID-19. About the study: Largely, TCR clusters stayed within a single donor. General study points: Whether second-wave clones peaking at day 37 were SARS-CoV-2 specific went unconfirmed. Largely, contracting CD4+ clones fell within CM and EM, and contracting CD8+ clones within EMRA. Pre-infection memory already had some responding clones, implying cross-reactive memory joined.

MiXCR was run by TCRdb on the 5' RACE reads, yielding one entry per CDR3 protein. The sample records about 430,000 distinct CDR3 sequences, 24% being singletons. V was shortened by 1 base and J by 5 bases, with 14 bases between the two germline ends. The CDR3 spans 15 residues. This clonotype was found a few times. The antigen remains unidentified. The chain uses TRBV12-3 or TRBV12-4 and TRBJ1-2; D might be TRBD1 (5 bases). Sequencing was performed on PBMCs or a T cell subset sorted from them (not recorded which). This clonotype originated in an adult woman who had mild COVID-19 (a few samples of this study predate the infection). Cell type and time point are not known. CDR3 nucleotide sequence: TGTGCCAGCAGTTTAGTTGGGGGAGGAGGGTATGGCTACACCTTC. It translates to CASSLVGGGGYGYTF.